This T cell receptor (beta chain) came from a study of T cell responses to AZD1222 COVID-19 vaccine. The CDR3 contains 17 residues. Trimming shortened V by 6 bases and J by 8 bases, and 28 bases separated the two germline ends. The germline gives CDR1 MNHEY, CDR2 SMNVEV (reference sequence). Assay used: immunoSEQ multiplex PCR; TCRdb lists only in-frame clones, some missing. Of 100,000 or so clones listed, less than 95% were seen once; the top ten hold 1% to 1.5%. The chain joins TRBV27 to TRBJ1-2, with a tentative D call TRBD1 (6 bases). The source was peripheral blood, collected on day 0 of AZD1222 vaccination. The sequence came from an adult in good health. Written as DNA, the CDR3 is TGTGCCAGCAGCCGAAACCGGGACCTAACCAGGGGCGGCGGCTACACCTTC. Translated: CASSRNRDLTRGGGYTF.